The following is a T cell receptor (beta chain) sequence with its context. This clone was found once. This receptor's antigen is unknown. One base away there is no much larger clone; base qualities are not given. Library preparation was by the immunoSEQ multiplex PCR assay. Deep sequencing of rearranged TCR beta loci, alongside multiparametric flow cytometry, was used to profile T cell repertoires. TCRdb took this table from immuneACCESS and kept in-frame rearrangements with V and J called. Such tables lack part of the clones; where checked against another copy, unresolved V genes explain under half of the gap, and the rest is unexplained. This sample comprises about 58,000 clones, roughly 84% of them detected only once. Approximately 2% of the sample is in the top ten clones. This sample is part of a study of lymphopenia after photon versus proton radiotherapy (dated by TCRdb to between 2017 and 2020). As for the study more broadly: Photon and proton radiation therapy were compared by the study for their immunological effects in patients with gastrointestinal tumors who developed high-grade lymphopenia. The goal of the study was to characterize the differences between the two radiation modalities in how they affect the immune system. The cohort comprised under 25 patients with gastrointestinal tumors who received either photon or proton therapy and then developed lymphopenia. The paper's findings and limits, for the study overall: Across the cohort, among patients who died, a greater drop in TCR diversity after the nadir was inversely correlated with overall survival time. Once the lymphocyte count had reached its nadir, the repertoires of photon-treated patients showed oligoclonal expansion, particularly of CD8+ Temra cells, and this expansion drove the decline in diversity. The survival association was assessed only in patients who died, and the authors presented better survival with proton therapy as a possibility rather than a demonstrated result. Relative stability during treatment was observed in proton-treated patients, whereas loss of naive T cells and TCR diversity and gain of effector/memory populations were observed in photon-treated patients.

V is shortened by 3 bases, J by 7 bases, and the region joining them spans 10 bases. Reading from cysteine to phenylalanine, the CDR3 counts 13 amino acids. Only the CDR3 DNA stays, 39 bases, in frame from base 1. For CDR1 and CDR2, the germline V gene lists MDHEN and SYDVKM. The material sequenced was peripheral blood, taken from a patient treated with proton-based radiotherapy. This receptor chain uses TRBV28 and TRBJ1-5; the D gene cannot be named for sure. This TCR was sampled from a man aged 55 to 70 with pancreatic cancer. The nucleotide sequence is TGTGCCAGCAGTTTGCCCGCTGGCCAGCCCCAGCATTTT. This translates into CASSLPAGQPQHF.